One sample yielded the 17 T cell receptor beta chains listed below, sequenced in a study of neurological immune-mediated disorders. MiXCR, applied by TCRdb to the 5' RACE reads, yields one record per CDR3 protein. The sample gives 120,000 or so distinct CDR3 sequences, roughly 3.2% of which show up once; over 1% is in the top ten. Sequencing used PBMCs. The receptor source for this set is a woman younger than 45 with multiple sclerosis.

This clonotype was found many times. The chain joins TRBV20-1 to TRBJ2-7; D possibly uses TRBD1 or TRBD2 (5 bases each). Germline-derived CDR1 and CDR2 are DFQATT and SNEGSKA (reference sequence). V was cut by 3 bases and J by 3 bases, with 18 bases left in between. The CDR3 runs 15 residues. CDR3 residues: CSASSPGTRDYEQYF. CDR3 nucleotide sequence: TGCAGTGCTAGTTCCCCCGGGACCAGAGACTACGAGCAGTACTTC.

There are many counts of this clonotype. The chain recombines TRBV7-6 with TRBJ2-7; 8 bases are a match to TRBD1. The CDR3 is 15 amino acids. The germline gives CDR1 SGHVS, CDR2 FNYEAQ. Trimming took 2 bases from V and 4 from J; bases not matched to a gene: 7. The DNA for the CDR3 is TGTGCCAGCAGCTTAAGACAGGGGTCAGGGTACGAGCAGTACTTC. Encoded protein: CASSLRQGSGYEQYF.

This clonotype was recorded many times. CDR3 loop: CASSPLQGARGTQYF. Written as DNA, the CDR3 is TGTGCCAGCAGTCCTTTACAGGGGGCACGGGGGACCCAGTACTTC. This chain joins TRBV28 and TRBJ2-5; 9 bases are shared with TRBD1. The CDR3 contains 15 residues. V trimming: 5 bases; J trimming: 7 bases; junction bases outside the gene matches: 11. Germline loops: CDR1 MDHEN, CDR2 SYDVKM. The full variable domain, in which reference TRBV28 and TRBJ2-5 provide the parts outside the CDR3, is DVKVTQSSRYLVKRTGEKVFLECVQDMDHENMFWYRQDPGLGLRLIYFSYDVKMKEKGDIPEGYSVSREKKERFSLILESASTNQTSMYLCASSPLQGARGTQYFGPGTRLLVL.

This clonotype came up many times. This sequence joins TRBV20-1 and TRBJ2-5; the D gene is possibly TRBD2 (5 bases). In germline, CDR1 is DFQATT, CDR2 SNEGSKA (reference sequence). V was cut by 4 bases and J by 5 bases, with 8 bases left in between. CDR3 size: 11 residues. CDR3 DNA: TGCAGTGCTACAGAGCGGGAGACCCAGTACTTC. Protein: CSATERETQYF.

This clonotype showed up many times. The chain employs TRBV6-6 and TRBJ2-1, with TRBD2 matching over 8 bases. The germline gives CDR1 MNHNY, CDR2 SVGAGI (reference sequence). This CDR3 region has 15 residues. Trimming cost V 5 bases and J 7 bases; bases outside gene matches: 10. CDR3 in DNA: TGTGCCAGCAGTCCCCACCGGGGGGGGGAGAATGAGCAGTTCTTC. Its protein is CASSPHRGGENEQFF.

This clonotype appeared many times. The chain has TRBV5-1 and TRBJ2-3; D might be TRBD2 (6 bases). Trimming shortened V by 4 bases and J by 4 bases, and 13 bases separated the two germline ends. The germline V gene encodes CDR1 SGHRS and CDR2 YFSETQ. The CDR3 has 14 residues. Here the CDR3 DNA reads TGCGCCAGCAGCACCGGGAGAAGGTCAGATACGCAGTATTTT. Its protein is CASSTGRRSDTQYF.

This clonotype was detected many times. CDR3: CASSTLGQGGRDGYTF. CDR3 coding DNA: TGTGCCAGCAGTACCCTTGGACAGGGTGGTAGGGATGGCTACACCTTC. This chain links TRBV12-3 or TRBV12-4 with TRBJ1-2; the match to TRBD1 covers 8 bases. The trim removed 5 bases at V and 6 bases at J, leaving 14 bases unmatched. This CDR3 has 16 amino acids.

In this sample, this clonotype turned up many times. The CDR3 DNA is TGCAGTGCTTCACAAGAGCTGAGCTACGAGCAGTACTTC. It translates to CSASQELSYEQYF. V is TRBV20-1 and J is TRBJ2-7, with D hard to call. Germline V lookup: CDR1 DFQATT, CDR2 SNEGSKA (reference sequence). The CDR3 length is 13 residues. Trimming cost V 5 bases and J 3 bases, with 14 bases left between them.

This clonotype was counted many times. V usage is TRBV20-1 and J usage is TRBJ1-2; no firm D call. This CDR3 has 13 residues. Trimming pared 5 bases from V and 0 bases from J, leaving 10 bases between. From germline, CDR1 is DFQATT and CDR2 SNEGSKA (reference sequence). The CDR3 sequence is CSAFDGANYGYTF. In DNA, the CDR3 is TGCAGTGCTTTTGACGGAGCTAACTATGGCTACACCTTC.

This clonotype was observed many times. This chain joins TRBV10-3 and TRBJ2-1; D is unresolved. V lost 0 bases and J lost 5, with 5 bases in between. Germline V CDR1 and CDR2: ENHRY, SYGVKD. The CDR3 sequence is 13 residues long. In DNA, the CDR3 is TGTGCCATCAGTGAGTCAATAGACAATGAGCAGTTCTTC. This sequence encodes CAISESIDNEQFF.

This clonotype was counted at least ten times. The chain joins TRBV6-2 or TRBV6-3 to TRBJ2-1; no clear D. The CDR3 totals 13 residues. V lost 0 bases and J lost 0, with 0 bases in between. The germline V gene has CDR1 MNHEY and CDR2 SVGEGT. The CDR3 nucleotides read TGTGCCAGCAGTTACTCCTCCTACAATGAGCAGTTCTTC. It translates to CASSYSSYNEQFF.

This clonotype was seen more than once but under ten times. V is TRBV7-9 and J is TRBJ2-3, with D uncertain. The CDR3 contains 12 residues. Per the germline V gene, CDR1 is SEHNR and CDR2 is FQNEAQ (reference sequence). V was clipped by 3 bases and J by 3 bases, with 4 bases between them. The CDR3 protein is CASSFPTDTQYF. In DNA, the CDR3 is TGTGCCAGCAGCTTCCCGACAGATACGCAGTATTTT.

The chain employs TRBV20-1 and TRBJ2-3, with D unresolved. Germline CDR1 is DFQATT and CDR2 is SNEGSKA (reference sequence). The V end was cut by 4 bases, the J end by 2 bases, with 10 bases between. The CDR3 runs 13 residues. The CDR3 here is CSATPTVTDTQYF. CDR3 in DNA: TGCAGTGCTACTCCGACTGTCACAGATACGCAGTATTTT.

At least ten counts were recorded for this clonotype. CDR3 in amino acids: CASTASTGIETYEQYF. CDR3 bases: TGTGCCAGCACCGCTAGCACAGGGATCGAGACCTACGAGCAGTACTTC. The rearrangement uses TRBV7-2 and TRBJ2-7, with D perhaps matching TRBD1 (6 bases). The V end was cut by 7 bases, the J end by 2 bases, with 21 bases between. The CDR3 runs 16 residues. Germline V gene lookup returns CDR1 SGHTA and CDR2 FQGNSA.

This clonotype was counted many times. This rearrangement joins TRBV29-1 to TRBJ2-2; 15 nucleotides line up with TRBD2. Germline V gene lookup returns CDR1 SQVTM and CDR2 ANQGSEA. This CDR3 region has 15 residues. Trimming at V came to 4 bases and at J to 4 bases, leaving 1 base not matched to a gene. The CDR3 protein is CSVGTSGRGTGELFF. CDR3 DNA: TGCAGCGTTGGGACTAGCGGGAGGGGCACCGGGGAGCTGTTTTTT.

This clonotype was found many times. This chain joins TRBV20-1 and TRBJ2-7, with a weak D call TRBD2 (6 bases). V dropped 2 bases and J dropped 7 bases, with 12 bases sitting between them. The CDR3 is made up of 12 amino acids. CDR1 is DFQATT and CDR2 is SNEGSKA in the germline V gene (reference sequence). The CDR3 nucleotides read TGCAGTGCTAGATCGGGGGTCCGGGAGCAGTACTTC. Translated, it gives CSARSGVREQYF.

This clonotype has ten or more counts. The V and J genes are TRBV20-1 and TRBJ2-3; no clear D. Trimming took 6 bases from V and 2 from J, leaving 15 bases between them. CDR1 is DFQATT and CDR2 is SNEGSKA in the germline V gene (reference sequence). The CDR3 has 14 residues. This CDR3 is CSANPARPTDTQYF. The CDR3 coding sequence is TGCAGTGCAAACCCGGCGAGACCCACAGATACGCAGTATTTT.